The 14 T cell receptor beta chains in this list originate from one sample, sequenced in a study of OX40 agonist ivuxolimab in advanced cancers. To prepare the library, the immunoSEQ multiplex PCR assay was applied. Imported from immuneACCESS, the table was reduced by TCRdb to in-frame sequences with V and J called. These copies leave out some clones; in studies compared against another copy, an unresolved V gene accounts for under half, and the cause of the remainder is not known. This sample has around 45,000 clones in its table, and 80% of those were observed once. The ten top clones hold under 11% of the sample. The sample in question was CD4+ or CD8+ T cells sorted from blood, obtained in a trial of the OX40 agonist ivuxolimab. The source is an adult with an advanced solid tumor such as melanoma, head and neck, liver or kidney cancer.

In its sample, this clone was seen a few times. This CDR3 is also generated by other DNA sequences in the sample. The rearrangement uses TRBV5-4 and TRBJ1-5; no definite D call. The ends were cut back, 0 bases at V and 1 base at J, with 2 bases in the middle. The germline CDR1 and CDR2 sequences are SGHNT and YYREEE (reference sequence). The CDR3 covers 13 residues. CDR3: CASSLESNQPQHF. The CDR3 nucleotides are TGTGCCAGCAGCTTGGAAAGCAATCAGCCCCAGCATTTT.

The chain carries TRBV28 and TRBJ2-3, with 9 bases that match TRBD1. The ends lost 1 base at V and 2 bases at J; junction bases unmatched: 7. This CDR3 contains 17 residues. Germline lookup yields CDR1 MDHEN and CDR2 SYDVKM. This chain's CDR3 is CASSLLRWTGDTDTQYF. The CDR3 DNA sequence: TGTGCCAGCAGTTTATTACGATGGACAGGGGACACAGATACGCAGTATTTT.

This clone was observed a handful of times. The rearrangement uses TRBV18 and TRBJ2-7; the match to TRBD1 covers 9 bases. From germline, CDR1 is KGHSH and CDR2 LQKENI. CDR3 size: 15 residues. Trimming at V came to 3 bases and at J to 4 bases, leaving 7 bases not matched to a gene. CDR3 residues: CASSPPGTGSYEQYF. CDR3 sequence (DNA): TGTGCCAGCTCACCGCCAGGGACAGGGAGTTACGAGCAGTACTTC.

The chain joins TRBV19 to TRBJ2-1; 7 bases are shared with TRBD2. CDR1 LNHDA and CDR2 SQIVND come from the germline V gene (reference sequence). V lost 10 bases and J lost 8; bases outside the gene matches: 14. The CDR3 runs 14 residues. CDR3 protein: CATNGWEGRYEQFF. The CDR3 region has the DNA TGTGCCACAAACGGGTGGGAGGGCCGGTATGAGCAGTTCTTC.

The table lists this clone with a few counts. The chain carries TRBV6-1 and TRBJ1-2; D gene unclear. V lost 0 bases, J lost 7 bases, and 12 bases lay in between. The CDR3 is 14 residues long. Germline values: CDR1 MNHNS, CDR2 SASEGT. The CDR3 coding sequence is TGTGCCAGCAGTGAAGCGCAGAGGGTCGGTGGCTACACCTTC. This gives the protein CASSEAQRVGGYTF.

This clone has just a few counts. The chain uses TRBV10-1 and TRBJ2-2, with 9 nucleotides matching TRBD1. This CDR3 is built from 13 residues. Germline lookup yields CDR1 WNHNN and CDR2 SYGVQD (reference sequence). V shed 11 bases, J shed 8 bases, and the junction held 9 bases outside the gene matches. Written as DNA, the CDR3 is TGCGCCTCGGGGGACAGGGAGAGAGGGGAGCTGTTTTTT. Amino acid sequence: CASGDRERGELFF.

The rearrangement uses TRBV25-1 and TRBJ2-7; TRBD1 might be the D (8 bases). Trimming pared 7 bases from V and 2 bases from J, leaving 18 bases between. There are 15 residues in the CDR3. Germline V gene lookup returns CDR1 MGHDK and CDR2 SYGVNS. The CDR3 bases are TGTGCCAGCACCACAGGGGGGGGCCAAACCTACGAGCAGTACTTC. Its translation: CASTTGGGQTYEQYF.

The chain uses TRBV14 and TRBJ2-1; D is possibly TRBD2 (6 bases). The CDR3 is made up of 15 amino acids. Germline V gene lookup returns CDR1 SGHDN and CDR2 FVKESK. Trimming removed 6 bases at V and 2 bases at J, with 14 bases between. This CDR3 is CASSTGTWTYNEQFF. In nucleotides, the CDR3 is TGTGCCAGCAGTACCGGGACTTGGACCTACAATGAGCAGTTCTTC.

This chain links TRBV27 with TRBJ1-5; D might be TRBD1 (6 bases). The CDR3 is 14 amino acids. Germline V gives CDR1 MNHEY, CDR2 SMNVEV (reference sequence). With 6 bases removed from V and 7 bases from J, the gap between germline ends came to 16 bases. The CDR3 loop reads CASSPQQGRQPQHF. CDR3 sequence (DNA): TGTGCCAGCAGCCCCCAACAGGGAAGACAGCCCCAGCATTTT.

The genes are TRBV5-1 and TRBJ2-2, with 7 positions matching TRBD2. The CDR3 contains 15 residues. V dropped 6 bases and J dropped 7; count of bases not matched to a gene: 12. Germline-derived CDR1 and CDR2 are SGHRS and YFSETQ. CDR3 amino acids: CASTIGLAANGELFF. In nucleotides, the CDR3 is TGCGCCAGCACCATTGGGCTAGCGGCTAACGGGGAGCTGTTTTTT.

The chain has TRBV5-1 and TRBJ1-1; possible D gene TRBD1, 6 bases. Germline assignment: CDR1 SGHRS and CDR2 YFSETQ. Trimming took 4 bases from V and 0 from J, leaving 16 bases between them. The CDR3 consists of 16 residues. CDR3 DNA: TGCGCCAGCAGCCACCCGGGGGGGGCCCTGAACACTGAAGCTTTCTTT. This sequence encodes CASSHPGGALNTEAFF.

The V and J genes are TRBV5-1 and TRBJ2-5, with TRBD1 matching over 9 bases. Germline CDR1 SGHRS, CDR2 YFSETQ. This CDR3 is built from 15 residues. V shed 0 bases and J 8 bases; nucleotides not matched to a gene: 8. CDR3 DNA sequence: TGCGCCAGCAGCTTGGCACAGGGGGCGCCGGGAACCCAGTACTTC. Encoded protein: CASSLAQGAPGTQYF. Variable domain in full (rest from reference TRBV5-1 and TRBJ2-5): KAGVTQTPRYLIKTRGQQVTLSCSPISGHRSVSWYQQTPGQGLQFLFEYFSETQRNKGNFPGRFSGRQFSNSRSEMNVSTLELGDSALYLCASSLAQGAPGTQYFGPGTRLLVL.

The V gene is TRBV27, the J gene TRBJ2-3; D is ambiguous. Germline V gene data show CDR1 as MNHEY and CDR2 as SMNVEV (reference sequence). The CDR3 contains 12 residues. V lost 10 bases and J lost 2, with 10 bases in between. The CDR3 is CAIAPPTDTQYF. The CDR3 DNA reads TGTGCCATAGCACCCCCCACAGATACGCAGTATTTT.

The chain employs TRBV9 and TRBJ1-4; D remains ambiguous. Germline CDR1 reads SGDLS; CDR2 reads YYNGEE. V shed 0 bases and J shed 3 bases, with 3 bases lying between them. This CDR3 region has 13 residues. CDR3 in amino acids: CASSVGPNEKLFF. CDR3 coding DNA: TGTGCCAGCAGCGTAGGCCCTAATGAAAAACTGTTTTTT.